The TCR beta chain under discussion was sequenced for a study of T cell clonotyping in hematopoietic cell transplantation. General study results and limits: CD4 and CD8 repertoire contributions could not be separated without sorting. At the given depth, recipient repertoires were over 95% de novo clonotypes. Broader posttransplant TCR repertoire diversity was predicted by graft donor and pretransplant recipient Inverse Simpson Index values. Recipient TCR diversity dropped after transplant; expanded clonotypes rose from day 30 to 180.

The CDR3 consists of 13 residues. V was trimmed by 6 bases and J by 8 bases, leaving 17 bases between them. CDR1 is SQVTM, CDR2 ANQGSEA, per germline. Some clones are missing from TCRdb's copy, which holds only in-frame ones; the method was immunoSEQ multiplex PCR. This sample has just under 20,000 clones, with more than 65% found just once. In the case of this clone: The antigen is undetermined.

The chain combines TRBV29-1 with TRBJ2-1; perhaps TRBD2 as D (7 bases). The sequencing sample was made of peripheral blood mononuclear cells. This receptor was obtained from a man aged 60 to 75 in good health. Some clones in this sample may be carry-over from other donors' samples. The CDR3 here is CSVQRGALDEQFF. In nucleotides, the CDR3 is TGCAGCGTCCAACGGGGGGCCCTAGATGAGCAGTTCTTC.